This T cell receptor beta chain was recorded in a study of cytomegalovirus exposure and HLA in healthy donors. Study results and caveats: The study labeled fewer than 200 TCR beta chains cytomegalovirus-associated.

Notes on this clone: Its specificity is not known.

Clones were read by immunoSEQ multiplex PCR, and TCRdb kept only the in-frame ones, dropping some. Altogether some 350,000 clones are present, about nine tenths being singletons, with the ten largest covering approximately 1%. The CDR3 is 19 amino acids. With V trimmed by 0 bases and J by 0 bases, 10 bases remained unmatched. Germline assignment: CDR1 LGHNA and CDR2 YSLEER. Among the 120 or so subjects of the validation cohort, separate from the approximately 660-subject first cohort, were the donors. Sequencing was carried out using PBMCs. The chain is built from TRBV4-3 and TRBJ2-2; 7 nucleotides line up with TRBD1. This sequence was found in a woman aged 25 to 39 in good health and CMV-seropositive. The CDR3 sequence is CASSQDLGGTVANTGELFF. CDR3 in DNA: TGCGCCAGCAGCCAAGATCTGGGTGGGACAGTCGCGAACACCGGGGAGCTGTTTTTT.